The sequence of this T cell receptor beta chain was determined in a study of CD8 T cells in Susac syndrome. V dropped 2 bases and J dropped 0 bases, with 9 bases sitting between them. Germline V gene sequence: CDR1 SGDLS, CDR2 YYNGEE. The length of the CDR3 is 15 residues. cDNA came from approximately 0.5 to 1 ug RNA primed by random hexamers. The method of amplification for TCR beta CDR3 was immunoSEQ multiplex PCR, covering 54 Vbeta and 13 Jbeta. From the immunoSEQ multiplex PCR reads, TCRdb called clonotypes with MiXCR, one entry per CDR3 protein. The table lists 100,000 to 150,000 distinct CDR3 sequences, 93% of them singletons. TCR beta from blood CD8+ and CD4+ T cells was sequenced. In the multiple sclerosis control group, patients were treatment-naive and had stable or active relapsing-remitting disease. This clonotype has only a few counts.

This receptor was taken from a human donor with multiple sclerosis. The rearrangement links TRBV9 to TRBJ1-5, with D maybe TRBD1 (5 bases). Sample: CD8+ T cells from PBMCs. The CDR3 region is CASSVGGNSNQPQHF. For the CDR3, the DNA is TGTGCCAGCAGCGTTGGGGGTAATAGCAATCAGCCCCAGCATTTT.